A single sample is the source of the 3 T cell receptor beta chains below, sequenced in a study of monozygotic twins with cystic fibrosis. Clones were sequenced by immunoSEQ multiplex PCR, and TCRdb holds only the in-frame ones, with some missing. The sample contains about 22,000 clones, more than 75% of which appear only once. Sequenced sample: blood. These receptors were collected from a woman aged 30 to 39 with cystic fibrosis.

The rearrangement joins TRBV19 to TRBJ2-7; D unresolved. Trimming removed 5 bases at V and 7 bases at J, with 18 bases between. The germline V gene encodes CDR1 LNHDA and CDR2 SQIVND (reference sequence). The length of the CDR3 is 14 residues. The CDR3, as DNA: TGTGCCAGTAGTCCGGCGGTGGGGTTTGGGGAGCAGTACTTC. Protein product: CASSPAVGFGEQYF. The full variable domain, with the rest looked up from reference TRBV19 and TRBJ2-7, is DGGITQSPKYLFRKEGQNVTLSCEQNLNHDAMYWYRQDPGQGLRLIYYSQIVNDFQKGDIAEGYSVSREKKESFPLTVTSAQKNPTAFYLCASSPAVGFGEQYFGPGTRLTVT.

The chain employs TRBV19 and TRBJ2-7; 9 positions match TRBD1. The CDR3 has 14 amino acids. V shed 5 bases, J shed 0 bases, and the junction held 2 bases outside the gene matches. The germline CDR1 and CDR2 sequences are LNHDA and SQIVND (reference sequence). The CDR3 loop reads CASSWTGASYEQYF. As DNA, the CDR3 is TGTGCCAGTAGTTGGACAGGGGCCTCCTACGAGCAGTACTTC.

The V call is TRBV7-9, the J call TRBJ1-1; weak D call: TRBD1 (5 bases). Germline V lookup: CDR1 SEHNR, CDR2 FQNEAQ (reference sequence). V lost 5 bases, J lost 6 bases, and 25 bases lay in between. This CDR3 contains 17 residues. The DNA for the CDR3 is TGTGCCAGCAGCCCAACATTACGGGGGTACATCTTCGCTGAAGCTTTCTTT. Translating it yields CASSPTLRGYIFAEAFF.